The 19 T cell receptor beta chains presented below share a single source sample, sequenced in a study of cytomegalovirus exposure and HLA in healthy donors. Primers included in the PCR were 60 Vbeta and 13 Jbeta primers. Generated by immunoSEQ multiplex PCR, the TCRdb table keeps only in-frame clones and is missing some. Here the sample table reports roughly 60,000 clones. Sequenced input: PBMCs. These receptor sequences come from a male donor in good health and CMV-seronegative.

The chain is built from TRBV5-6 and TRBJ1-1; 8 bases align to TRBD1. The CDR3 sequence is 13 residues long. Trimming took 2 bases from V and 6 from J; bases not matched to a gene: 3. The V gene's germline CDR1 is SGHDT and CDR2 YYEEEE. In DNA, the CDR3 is TGTGCCAGCAGCTTCCGGGACAGGCCTGAAGCTTTCTTT. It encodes CASSFRDRPEAFF.

In DNA, the CDR3 is TGTGCCTTCAACCCGACTAGCGGACTTGACAATGAGCAGTTCTTC. Encoded protein: CAFNPTSGLDNEQFF. The V call is TRBV30, the J call TRBJ2-1; 9 positions match TRBD2. Germline V gives CDR1 GTSNPN, CDR2 SVGIG (reference sequence). CDR3 length: 15 amino acids. The V segment lost 7 bases and the J segment 5 bases; nucleotides outside the gene matches: 12.

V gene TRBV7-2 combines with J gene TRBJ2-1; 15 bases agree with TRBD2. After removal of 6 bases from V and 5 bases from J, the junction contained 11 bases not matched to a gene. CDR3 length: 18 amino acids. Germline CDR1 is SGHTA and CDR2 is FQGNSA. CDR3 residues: CASRNPGLAGGDDNEQFF. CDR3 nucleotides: TGTGCCAGCAGGAATCCGGGACTAGCGGGAGGAGACGACAATGAGCAGTTCTTC.

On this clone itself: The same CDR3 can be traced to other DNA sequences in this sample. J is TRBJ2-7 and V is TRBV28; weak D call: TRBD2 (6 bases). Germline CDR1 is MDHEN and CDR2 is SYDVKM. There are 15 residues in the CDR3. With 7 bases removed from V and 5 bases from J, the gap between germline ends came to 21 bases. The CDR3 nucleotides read TGTGCCAGCACTCCTACGGCGGGTTCGGGGGACGAGCAGTACTTC. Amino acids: CASTPTAGSGDEQYF.

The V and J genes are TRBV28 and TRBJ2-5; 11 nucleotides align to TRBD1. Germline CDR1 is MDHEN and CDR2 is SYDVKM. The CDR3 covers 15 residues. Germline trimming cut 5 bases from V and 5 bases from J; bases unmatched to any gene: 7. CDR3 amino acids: CASSPGQGARETQYF. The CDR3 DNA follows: TGTGCCAGCAGTCCCGGACAGGGGGCCCGGGAGACCCAGTACTTC.

CDR3 coding DNA: TGTGCCAGCAGCGGACTAGCGGGAGGGAGCTCCTACAATGAGCAGTTCTTC. It encodes CASSGLAGGSSYNEQFF. This chain joins TRBV9 and TRBJ2-1; 14 bases map to TRBD2. The V gene's germline CDR1 is SGDLS and CDR2 YYNGEE. The V gene end was trimmed by 3 bases and the J gene end by 0 bases; junction bases not matched to a gene: 2. This CDR3 region has 17 residues.

DNA of the CDR3: TGTGCCAGCAGCTTGGTTGGGGGCAAAAACACCGGGGAGCTGTTTTTT. This sequence encodes CASSLVGGKNTGELFF. V usage is TRBV13 and J usage is TRBJ2-2; possibly TRBD1 for D (6 bases). The CDR3 is 16 amino acids. CDR1 and CDR2 from the germline V gene are PRHDT and FYEKMQ (reference sequence). Between the trimmed V and J ends, which lost 3 bases and 2 bases, there was a span of 13 bases.

The CDR3 is CASSLGGRVFLLSEAFF. As DNA, the CDR3 is TGTGCCAGCAGCTTAGGGGGGCGCGTCTTTCTACTGTCTGAAGCTTTCTTT. The rearrangement links TRBV13 to TRBJ1-1, with D possibly matching TRBD1 (5 bases). V was cut by 0 bases and J by 6 bases, with 20 bases left in between. The CDR3 loop spans 17 amino acids. Germline V gene data show CDR1 as PRHDT and CDR2 as FYEKMQ (reference sequence).

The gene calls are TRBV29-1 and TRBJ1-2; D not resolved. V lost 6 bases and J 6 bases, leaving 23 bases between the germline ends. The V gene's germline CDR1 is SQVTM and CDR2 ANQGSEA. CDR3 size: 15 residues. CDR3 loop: CSVWEVGPSGDGYTF. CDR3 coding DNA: TGCAGCGTGTGGGAGGTAGGTCCCAGTGGTGATGGCTACACCTTC.

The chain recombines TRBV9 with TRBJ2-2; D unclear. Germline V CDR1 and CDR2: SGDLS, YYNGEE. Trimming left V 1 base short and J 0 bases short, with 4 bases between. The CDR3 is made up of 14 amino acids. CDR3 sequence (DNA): TGTGCCAGCAGCGTAAGAGCGAACACCGGGGAGCTGTTTTTT. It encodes CASSVRANTGELFF.

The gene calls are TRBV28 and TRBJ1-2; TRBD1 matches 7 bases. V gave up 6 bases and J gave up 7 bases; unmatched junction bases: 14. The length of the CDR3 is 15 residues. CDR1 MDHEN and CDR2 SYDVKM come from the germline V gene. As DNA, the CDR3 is TGTGCCAGCAGCCGGAGACAGGGAGTAGGTGGTGGCTACACCTTC. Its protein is CASSRRQGVGGGYTF.

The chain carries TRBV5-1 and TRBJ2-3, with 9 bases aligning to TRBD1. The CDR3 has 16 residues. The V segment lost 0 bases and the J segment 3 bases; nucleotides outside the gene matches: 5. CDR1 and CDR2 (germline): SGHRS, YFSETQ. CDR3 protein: CASSLGQGEETDTQYF. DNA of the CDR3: TGCGCCAGCAGCTTGGGACAGGGGGAGGAAACAGATACGCAGTATTTT.

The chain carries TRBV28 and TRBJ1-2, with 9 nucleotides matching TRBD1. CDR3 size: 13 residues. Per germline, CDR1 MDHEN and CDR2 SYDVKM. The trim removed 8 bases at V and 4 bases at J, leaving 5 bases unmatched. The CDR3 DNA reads TGTGCCAGCTCGGACAGGGGCTTCTATGGCTACACCTTC. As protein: CASSDRGFYGYTF.

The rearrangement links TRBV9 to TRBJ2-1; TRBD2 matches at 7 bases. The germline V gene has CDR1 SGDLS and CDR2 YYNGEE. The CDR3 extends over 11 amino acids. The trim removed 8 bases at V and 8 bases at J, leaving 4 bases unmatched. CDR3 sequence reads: CARSTSDEQFF. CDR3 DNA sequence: TGTGCCAGAAGTACTAGCGATGAGCAGTTCTTC.

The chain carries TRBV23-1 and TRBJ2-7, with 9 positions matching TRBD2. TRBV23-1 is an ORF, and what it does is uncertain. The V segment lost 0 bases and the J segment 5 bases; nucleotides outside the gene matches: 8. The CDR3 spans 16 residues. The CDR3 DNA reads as TGCGCCAGCAGTCAATCGGCGCGGGAGGGTCTCCACGAGCAGTACTTC. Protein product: CASSQSAREGLHEQYF.

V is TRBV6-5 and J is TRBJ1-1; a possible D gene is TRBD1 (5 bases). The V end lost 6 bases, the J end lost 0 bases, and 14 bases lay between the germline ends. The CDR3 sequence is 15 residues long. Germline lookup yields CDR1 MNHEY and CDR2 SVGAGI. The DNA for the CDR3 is TGTGCCAGCAGCCCGCGGGACGGACTGAACACTGAAGCTTTCTTT. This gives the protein CASSPRDGLNTEAFF.

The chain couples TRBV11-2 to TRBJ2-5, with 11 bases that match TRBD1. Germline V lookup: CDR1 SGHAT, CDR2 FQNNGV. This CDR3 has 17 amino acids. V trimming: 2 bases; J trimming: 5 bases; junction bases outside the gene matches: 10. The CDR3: CASSLSPGQGAVETQYF. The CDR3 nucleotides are TGTGCCAGCAGCTTATCGCCCGGACAGGGGGCGGTGGAGACCCAGTACTTC.

The DNA for the CDR3 is TGTGCCAGCAGTGAAAGGGGGCGTGGAACTAATGAAAAACTGTTTTTT. Protein product: CASSERGRGTNEKLFF. The chain uses TRBV6-1 and TRBJ1-4; 7 bases map to TRBD1. There are 16 residues in the CDR3. Germline-derived CDR1 and CDR2 are MNHNS and SASEGT. V shed 2 bases, J shed 1 base, and the junction held 4 bases outside the gene matches.

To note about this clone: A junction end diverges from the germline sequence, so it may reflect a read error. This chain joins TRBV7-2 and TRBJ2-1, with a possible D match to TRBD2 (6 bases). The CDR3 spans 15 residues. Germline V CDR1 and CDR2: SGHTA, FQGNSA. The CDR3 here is CASSRDGSSDNEQFF. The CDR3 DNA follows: TGTGCCAGCAGTCGGGACGGGAGCTCCGACAATGAGCAGTTCTTC.